The 10 T cell receptor beta chains reported below all come from one sample, sequenced in a study of glioma-infiltrating T cells after dendritic cell vaccination. Some clones are missing from TCRdb's copy, which holds only in-frame ones; the method was immunoSEQ multiplex PCR. The data show about 92,000 clones, 65% to 90% seen once. Source: blood, taken before dendritic cell vaccination. The receptors shown here come from a human donor with glioblastoma.

The chain combines TRBV5-4 with TRBJ2-7; D is perhaps TRBD1 (6 bases). With 2 bases removed from V and 5 bases from J, the gap between germline ends came to 14 bases. The CDR3 runs 14 residues. Germline CDR1 SGHNT, CDR2 YYREEE (reference sequence). The CDR3 reads CASSFGGLGNEQYF. The CDR3 DNA reads as TGTGCCAGCAGCTTTGGGGGCCTCGGGAACGAGCAGTACTTC.

The gene calls are TRBV11-2 and TRBJ1-1, with 7 bases fitting TRBD1. The V gene's germline CDR1 is SGHAT and CDR2 FQNNGV. V shed 3 bases and J 11 bases; nucleotides not matched to a gene: 12. There are 14 residues in the CDR3. CDR3 DNA sequence: TGTGCCAGCAGCTTGAGGCAGGGGGTCTCAGTCGCTTTCTTT. Translation: CASSLRQGVSVAFF.

The chain couples TRBV7-9 to TRBJ1-2; perhaps TRBD1 as D (5 bases). There are 13 residues in the CDR3. Germline-derived CDR1 and CDR2 are SEHNR and FQNEAQ (reference sequence). Trimming shortened V by 6 bases and J by 4 bases, and 12 bases separated the two germline ends. DNA of the CDR3: TGTGCCAGCAGGGGGGAGGCGGGCTATGGCTACACCTTC. This translates into CASRGEAGYGYTF.

J is TRBJ1-1 and V is TRBV7-8; the match to TRBD1 covers 9 bases. The V and J ends lost 6 bases and 5 bases, in that order; junction bases with no gene match: 7. Germline V gene lookup returns CDR1 SGHVS and CDR2 FQNEAQ. This CDR3 has 14 residues. CDR3 DNA sequence: TGTGCCAGCAGTAGACAGGGGGGCGCGACTGAAGCTTTCTTT. Amino acid sequence: CASSRQGGATEAFF.

This rearrangement joins TRBV7-2 to TRBJ2-1; TRBD2 is a possible D gene (7 bases). Trimming cost V 0 bases and J 4 bases, with 19 bases left between them. This CDR3 region has 18 residues. CDR1 is SGHTA, CDR2 FQGNSA, per germline. The CDR3 DNA reads TGTGCCAGCAGCTTAGCGGCCTGGGGGGGCGCGGTGTACAATGAGCAGTTCTTC. Translation gives CASSLAAWGGAVYNEQFF. Full variable domain (outside the CDR3, taken from reference TRBV7-2 and TRBJ2-1): GAGVSQSPSNKVTEKGKDVELRCDPISGHTALYWYRQSLGQGLEFLIYFQGNSAPDKSGLPSDRFSAERTGGSVSTLTIQRTQQEDSAVYLCASSLAAWGGAVYNEQFFGPGTRLTVL.

The genes are TRBV6-1 and TRBJ1-2, with no clear D. Germline lookup yields CDR1 MNHNS and CDR2 SASEGT. Trimming cost V 2 bases and J 5 bases, with 9 bases left between them. This CDR3 region has 13 residues. CDR3 nucleotides: TGTGCCAGCAGTGAACAGTCAAAGTATGGCTACACCTTC. Its translation: CASSEQSKYGYTF.

V and J are TRBV28 and TRBJ2-5; TRBD1 agrees at 7 bases. Trimming took 8 bases from V and 9 from J; bases not matched to a gene: 18. CDR1 is MDHEN, CDR2 SYDVKM, per germline. The CDR3 loop spans 15 amino acids. The CDR3 nucleotides read TGTGCCAGCGCGACCCCCCCCGGGACAGTAAGACCCCAGTACTTC. This encodes CASATPPGTVRPQYF.

Only one count was recorded for this clone. The rearrangement links TRBV6-4 to TRBJ2-2; 9 nucleotides line up with TRBD2. CDR1 and CDR2 (germline): MRHNA, SNTAGT. This CDR3 is 14 amino acids long. After removal of 8 bases from V and 5 bases from J, the junction contained 6 bases not matched to a gene. CDR3 DNA sequence: TGTGCCAGCCAGCAGCGGGGGGAGACCGGGGAGCTGTTTTTT. This translates into CASQQRGETGELFF.

CDR3 DNA sequence: TGTGCCAGCAGCTTACTAGACAGGGTCGAATCACCCCTCCACTTT. This gives the protein CASSLLDRVESPLHF. The rearrangement joins TRBV7-2 to TRBJ1-6; 7 bases align to TRBD1. This CDR3 has 15 residues. CDR1 and CDR2 (germline): SGHTA, FQGNSA. J gave up 10 bases and V 2 bases, and 8 bases lay outside the gene matches.

This clone has a single count. This chain connects TRBV18 to TRBJ1-2, with TRBD1 matching over 7 bases. V shed 3 bases and J 8 bases; nucleotides not matched to a gene: 9. This CDR3 comprises 14 residues. CDR1 KGHSH and CDR2 LQKENI come from the germline V gene. CDR3 coding DNA: TGTGCCAGCTCACCTTCGACAGGGCAGAAAGGCTACACCTTC. Translation: CASSPSTGQKGYTF.